Reported below is one TCR beta chain. As yet, its antigen is unknown. The identical CDR3 is also encoded by other nucleotide sequences in the sample. This entry comes from a study of shared clonotypes between healthy human individuals. Broader study findings: Sharing across four donors was seen in 4% to 6.5% of naive CD4 clonotypes.

The V segment lost 0 bases and the J segment 5 bases; nucleotides outside the gene matches: 6. CDR1 is KGHSH and CDR2 is LQKENI in the germline V gene. The CDR3 spans 15 residues. Each subset's genomic DNA was shared equally among a number of immunoSEQ plates. Generated by immunoSEQ multiplex PCR, the TCRdb table keeps only in-frame clones and is missing some. The table has 1,500,000 or so clones, roughly 98.5% seen once. The gene calls are TRBV18 and TRBJ1-1; 7 bases are shared with TRBD1. The sample taken for sequencing was naive CD4+ T cells sorted from blood. The subset is: CD45RA+ positively selected. This clonotype was sampled from a young man in good health. Here the CDR3 reads CASSPPTGRNTEAFF. The CDR3 DNA sequence: TGTGCCAGCTCACCACCGACAGGGCGAAATACTGAAGCTTTCTTT.